The present entry profiles one T cell receptor (beta chain) with its context. Its antigen is unidentified. TCRdb passed the RACE reads through MiXCR, listing each CDR3 protein once. Of some 200,000 distinct CDR3 sequences listed, approximately 20% are singletons. This specimen comes from a study of human T cells and chemical hapten exposure. Study information: The patients, most of them female, presented with alopecia areata, totalis or universalis.

As to time point: patch test 1, 2 weeks after DPC sensitization. Treatment in this sample: therapeutic diphenylcyclopropenone sensitization with weekly scalp DPC. Prior to application of each patch test, blood was drawn. Overall study results and limits: Once DPC sensitization occurred, TCRs above 1 in 1000 frequency showed no change.

CDR3 length: 16 amino acids. The ends were cut back, 4 bases at V and 0 bases at J, with 12 bases in the middle. The germline gives CDR1 SGHTA, CDR2 FQGNSA. This chain links TRBV7-2 with TRBJ2-2, with a tentative D call TRBD2 (7 bases). The sample in question was whole blood, obtained in connection with sensitization to the hapten diphenylcyclopropenone (DPC). The origin of this receptor is a woman aged 50 to 65 with alopecia areata. Some clones in this sample may be carry-over from other donors' samples. For the CDR3, the DNA is TGTGCCAGCAGCTCGAGGGGGGGAGCGAACACCGGGGAGCTGTTTTTT. It translates to CASSSRGGANTGELFF.